Shown below are 9 T cell receptor beta chains from a single sample sequenced in a study of T cells in Graves' hyperthyroidism and ophthalmopathy. What was amplified from RNA transcripts were TCR beta CDR3 regions. The primer set for the first-round RT-PCR of the TCR CDR3 was HTBI. TCRdb recomputed calls from the multiplex PCR reads with MiXCR, one row per CDR3 protein. The sample lists 700,000 or so distinct CDR3 sequences; over 15% were seen once. Sequenced material: blood. The receptors originated from a man younger than 30 with Graves' hyperthyroidism.

This chain links TRBV6-6 with TRBJ1-5; possible D gene TRBD1, 5 bases. The V end lost 0 bases, the J end lost 4 bases, and 13 bases lay between the germline ends. CDR1 is MNHNY, CDR2 SVGAGI, per germline (reference sequence). The CDR3 is made up of 16 amino acids. CDR3 bases: TGTGCCAGCAGTTACTCGCTAGGGGAGGGTAATCAGCCCCAGCATTTT. Protein product: CASSYSLGEGNQPQHF.

This clonotype occurred many times. V usage is TRBV7-2 and J usage is TRBJ2-7; possible D gene TRBD2, 5 bases. Germline-derived CDR1 and CDR2 are SGHTA and FQGNSA. The CDR3 runs to 14 residues. The ends were cut back, 5 bases at V and 5 bases at J, with 16 bases in the middle. The CDR3 DNA sequence: TGTGCCAGCAGCCCAAGGCCCGGGGAAGACGAGCAGTACTTC. This gives the protein CASSPRPGEDEQYF.

In its sample, this clonotype was seen a few times. The chain recombines TRBV6-2 or TRBV6-3 with TRBJ2-1; D possibly corresponds to TRBD2 (6 bases). Germline V gene sequence: CDR1 MNHEY, CDR2 SVGEGT. This CDR3 has 15 residues. The germline V and J ends were trimmed by 7 bases and 7 bases, with 20 bases remaining between them. Written as DNA, the CDR3 is TGTGCCAGCACTCCGGAGGGCTACCGACAGAATGAGCAGTTCTTC. It yields the protein CASTPEGYRQNEQFF.

This clonotype has a handful of counts. The chain employs TRBV18 and TRBJ2-5, with a weak D call TRBD1 (6 bases). The CDR3 length is 13 residues. The germline V and J ends were trimmed by 4 bases and 3 bases, with 9 bases remaining between them. Germline V gene sequence: CDR1 KGHSH, CDR2 LQKENI. CDR3 in DNA: TGTGCCAGCTCACGGGACACCAAAGAGACCCAGTACTTC. Translated, it gives CASSRDTKETQYF.

CDR3 amino acids: CASSELGHNGIQPQHF. CDR3 in DNA: TGTGCCAGCAGTGAGCTTGGGCACAATGGGATTCAGCCCCAGCATTTT. The rearrangement joins TRBV6-1 to TRBJ1-5; D is undetermined. Trimming cost V 3 bases and J 6 bases, with 18 bases left between them. Germline V gives CDR1 MNHNS, CDR2 SASEGT. CDR3 length: 16 residues.

This clonotype was detected only a few times. The V and J genes are TRBV27 and TRBJ2-1; possibly TRBD2 for D (6 bases). The germline gives CDR1 MNHEY, CDR2 SMNVEV (reference sequence). This CDR3 is 15 amino acids long. V lost 3 bases, J lost 9 bases, and 18 bases lay in between. The CDR3 sequence is CASSFGLGGKGEQFF. CDR3 DNA sequence: TGTGCCAGCAGTTTCGGTCTTGGCGGGAAAGGTGAGCAGTTCTTC.

The J gene is TRBJ1-2, the V gene TRBV6-4, with no clear D. Germline values: CDR1 MRHNA, CDR2 SNTAGT. The CDR3 sequence is 14 residues long. V was cut by 5 bases and J by 4 bases, with 14 bases left in between. CDR3: CASSYHERSYGYTF. DNA of the CDR3: TGTGCCAGCAGTTACCATGAACGGAGCTATGGCTACACCTTC.

This clonotype was observed many times. The rearrangement uses TRBV28 and TRBJ2-2; D unclear. CDR1 MDHEN and CDR2 SYDVKM come from the germline V gene. The CDR3 consists of 13 residues. The V end was cut by 5 bases, the J end by 4 bases, with 8 bases between. The CDR3 region is CASSPGITGELFF. For the CDR3, the DNA is TGTGCCAGCAGTCCCGGCATCACCGGGGAGCTGTTTTTT. Full variable domain (remainder filled in from reference TRBV28 and TRBJ2-2): DVKVTQSSRYLVKRTGEKVFLECVQDMDHENMFWYRQDPGLGLRLIYFSYDVKMKEKGDIPEGYSVSREKKERFSLILESASTNQTSMYLCASSPGITGELFFGEGSRLTVL.

This clonotype was seen a few times. This clone may be a read error of a much larger clone one base away. This chain connects TRBV7-8 to TRBJ2-3; 12 nucleotides align to TRBD2. This CDR3 contains 16 residues. Germline V gene data show CDR1 as SGHVS and CDR2 as FQNEAQ. DNA of the CDR3: TGTGCCAGCAGGAAGAGGACTAGCGGGACCACAGATACGCGGTATTTT. Translation gives CASRKRTSGTTDTRYF.